This T cell receptor beta chain was identified during a study of OX40 agonist ivuxolimab in advanced cancers. TCRdb keeps only in-frame clones here, not all; method: immunoSEQ multiplex PCR. This table holds under 90,000 clones, around nine tenths found once. The sequencing here drew on CD4+ or CD8+ T cells sorted from blood, taken in a trial of the OX40 agonist ivuxolimab. The receptor was isolated from an adult with an advanced solid tumor such as melanoma, head and neck, liver or kidney cancer.

CDR3 residues: CASSLQAYYGYTF. The CDR3 bases are TGCGCCAGCAGCTTACAGGCGTACTATGGCTACACCTTC. V is TRBV5-1 and J is TRBJ1-2, with D possibly matching TRBD1 (5 bases). The V and J ends lost 2 bases and 3 bases respectively, with 8 bases between them. This CDR3 spans 13 amino acids. The V gene's germline CDR1 is SGHRS and CDR2 YFSETQ. The whole variable domain, filled in from reference TRBV5-1 and TRBJ1-2, reads KAGVTQTPRYLIKTRGQQVTLSCSPISGHRSVSWYQQTPGQGLQFLFEYFSETQRNKGNFPGRFSGRQFSNSRSEMNVSTLELGDSALYLCASSLQAYYGYTFGSGTRLTVV.